The clone carrying this TCR beta chain has a count of ten or more. As yet, its antigen is unknown. Arm-PCR of CDR3 regions and iRepertoire HTBI primers were used to build TCR beta libraries. TCRdb processed the multiplex PCR reads anew with MiXCR; each CDR3 protein has one entry. Of around 400,000 distinct CDR3 sequences in the sample, around 15% were seen once. The sample's time point: newly diagnosed GD, antithyroid drugs for less than 3 months. PBMC RNA served as the TCR library source. Trimming removed 3 bases at V and 5 bases at J, with 8 bases between. CDR1 and CDR2 from the germline V gene are GTSNPN and SVGIG (reference sequence). This CDR3 region has 12 residues. The data derive from a study of regulatory T cells in long-lasting Graves disease. Study-wide findings and caveats: Persistent disease was associated with favored TRBV28 usage and with favored use of TRBJ1-2 and TRBJ2-5. The number of shared public clonotypes was higher in persistent patients (approximately 2,500) than new patients (about 910).

This chain joins TRBV30 and TRBJ2-1; D remains unclear. This clonotype originated in a female donor with Graves disease. Sample: peripheral blood mononuclear cells (PBMCs), taken at new diagnosis, from a patient treated with antithyroid drugs. The CDR3: CAWSGLHNEQFF. The CDR3, as DNA: TGTGCCTGGAGCGGGTTGCACAATGAGCAGTTCTTC.